One sample yielded the 18 T cell receptor beta chains listed below, sequenced in a study of shared clonotypes between healthy human individuals. The protocol was immunoSEQ multiplex PCR, while the TCRdb copy is restricted to in-frame clones and leaves out a portion. The table records approximately 2,200,000 clones, more than 85% of them present only once. CD45RO negativity and positive selection for CCR7 defined naive CD8 cells, a population that excluded terminally differentiated effector memory CD45RA+ cells. Sequenced sample: naive CD8+ T cells from PBMCs. The receptors come from a man aged 18 to 35 in good health. Some clones in this sample may be carry-over from other donors' samples.

This sequence joins TRBV7-2 and TRBJ2-7, with 13 nucleotides matching TRBD2. Germline CDR1 is SGHTA and CDR2 is FQGNSA. The junction had 3 bases not matched to a gene; V was cut back by 6 bases and J by 7 bases. This CDR3 has 13 residues. CDR3 in DNA: TGTGCCAGCAGTTTGGGACTAGCGGGAGAGCAGTACTTC. Residues: CASSLGLAGEQYF. Filled out from reference TRBV7-2 and TRBJ2-7, the complete variable domain reads GAGVSQSPSNKVTEKGKDVELRCDPISGHTALYWYRQSLGQGLEFLIYFQGNSAPDKSGLPSDRFSAERTGGSVSTLTIQRTQQEDSAVYLCASSLGLAGEQYFGPGTRLTVT.

CDR3 bases: TGTGCCAGCAGACAACCGGGACAGACGAACACCGGGGAGCTGTTTTTT. Translating gives CASRQPGQTNTGELFF. The chain is built from TRBV7-9 and TRBJ2-2; 7 nucleotides match TRBD1. With V trimmed by 6 bases and J by 0 bases, 7 bases remained unmatched. Germline V gene data show CDR1 as SEHNR and CDR2 as FQNEAQ (reference sequence). The CDR3 covers 16 residues.

The chain combines TRBV10-1 with TRBJ2-1; 9 bases map to TRBD2. CDR3 length: 16 residues. The germline V gene has CDR1 WNHNN and CDR2 SYGVQD (reference sequence). The V segment lost 0 bases and the J segment 4 bases; nucleotides outside the gene matches: 4. Written as DNA, the CDR3 is TGCGCCAGCAGTGAGTCGTCACTAGCGGGTTACAATGAGCAGTTCTTC. Translated: CASSESSLAGYNEQFF.

As to this clone: The junction departs from germline at one end; a sequencing error may be responsible. The V and J genes are TRBV7-8 and TRBJ2-3; no clear D. The germline V gene encodes CDR1 SGHVS and CDR2 FQNEAQ. CDR3 length: 16 amino acids. The CDR3 is CETRPMTADLTDTQYF. CDR3 in DNA: TGCGAAACGAGACCAATGACCGCGGACCTCACAGATACGCAGTATTTT.

The chain joins TRBV9 to TRBJ2-1; no definite D call. Germline V CDR1 and CDR2: SGDLS, YYNGEE. V lost 0 bases and J 8 bases, leaving 6 bases between the germline ends. This CDR3 has 12 residues. The CDR3 here is CASSVGNYEQFF. The CDR3, as DNA: TGTGCCAGCAGCGTAGGAAACTATGAGCAGTTCTTC.

The chain employs TRBV18 and TRBJ2-5; 8 nucleotides align to TRBD2. The CDR3 contains 15 residues. The J segment lost 4 bases and the V segment lost 3 bases, leaving 7 bases of the junction unmatched. CDR1 is KGHSH, CDR2 LQKENI, per germline. The CDR3 is CASSPGLGGIETQYF. In DNA, the CDR3 is TGTGCCAGCTCACCGGGACTAGGGGGAATAGAGACCCAGTACTTC.

The V call is TRBV5-4, the J call TRBJ2-7; D gene unclear. The CDR3 sequence is 15 residues long. The germline CDR1 and CDR2 sequences are SGHNT and YYREEE (reference sequence). V was trimmed by 0 bases and J by 3 bases, leaving 13 bases between them. CDR3 region: CASSLAAATNYEQYF. In DNA form, the CDR3 reads TGTGCCAGCAGCTTGGCCGCAGCTACGAACTACGAGCAGTACTTC.

CDR3 amino acids: CATGAGSTYGYTF. CDR3 nucleotides: TGTGCCACCGGCGCCGGGAGCACCTATGGCTACACCTTC. The chain uses TRBV19 and TRBJ1-2; D is undetermined. Germline CDR1 and CDR2: LNHDA and SQIVND (reference sequence). The CDR3 has 13 amino acids. Trimming pared 10 bases from V and 4 bases from J, leaving 16 bases between.

The CDR3 DNA reads as TGCGCCAGCAGCAAAGGGGACGGGAGACGTTACGAGCAGTACTTC. Residues: CASSKGDGRRYEQYF. The chain uses TRBV4-1 and TRBJ2-7, with D possibly being TRBD2 (6 bases). The CDR3 loop spans 15 amino acids. V was pared by 5 bases and J by 4 bases, with 18 bases between. Germline assignment: CDR1 MGHRA and CDR2 YSYEKL.

This rearrangement joins TRBV28 to TRBJ1-3; D ambiguous. Germline V CDR1 and CDR2: MDHEN, SYDVKM. This CDR3 comprises 17 residues. Trimming took off 3 bases at V and 4 bases at J, with 19 bases between the two ends. CDR3 nucleotides: TGTGCCAGCAGTTTTAATGGGGTCGGGGAAGCCGGAAACACCATATATTTT. Translation gives CASSFNGVGEAGNTIYF.

This clone was detected only once. The gene calls are TRBV27 and TRBJ1-1; TRBD1 matches at 8 bases. This CDR3 has 15 amino acids. In germline, CDR1 is MNHEY, CDR2 SMNVEV (reference sequence). After removal of 4 bases from V and 3 bases from J, the junction contained 7 bases not matched to a gene. CDR3 in amino acids: CASSSPQGADTEAFF. The CDR3 DNA sequence: TGTGCCAGCAGTTCTCCTCAGGGGGCGGACACTGAAGCTTTCTTT.

Turning to this clone: Other DNA sequences in this sample translate to the same CDR3. CDR3 sequence: CASSLEGSEQYF. CDR3 nucleotides: TGTGCCAGCAGCTTAGAGGGATCCGAGCAGTACTTC. This sequence joins TRBV7-9 and TRBJ2-7; D is undetermined. CDR1 is SEHNR, CDR2 FQNEAQ, per germline (reference sequence). Trimming removed 1 base at V and 6 bases at J, with 7 bases between. This CDR3 has 12 amino acids.

This sequence joins TRBV19 and TRBJ2-2, with a possible D match to TRBD1 (6 bases). Trimming stripped 7 bases from V and 0 bases from J, with 12 bases between. CDR1 and CDR2 (germline): LNHDA, SQIVND (reference sequence). The CDR3 spans 15 residues. The CDR3 DNA is TGTGCCAGTACCGCGGACAGAACGAACACCGGGGAGCTGTTTTTT. Protein product: CASTADRTNTGELFF.

This clone was recorded only once. The chain recombines TRBV28 with TRBJ2-7; D remains unclear. CDR3 length equals 13 residues. Germline CDR1 and CDR2: MDHEN and SYDVKM. V shed 5 bases and J shed 4 bases, with 12 bases lying between them. The CDR3 loop is CASSPLFQYEQYF. In DNA form, the CDR3 reads TGTGCCAGCAGTCCCCTATTCCAATACGAGCAGTACTTC.

The chain recombines TRBV7-8 with TRBJ2-7, with TRBD1 matching 8 bases. Germline V CDR1 and CDR2: SGHVS, FQNEAQ. The junction had 9 bases not matched to a gene; V was cut back by 3 bases and J by 2 bases. CDR3 size: 16 residues. CDR3 nucleotides: TGTGCCAGCAGCTTTACCCCGGGACAGGAGGCCTACGAGCAGTACTTC. Residues: CASSFTPGQEAYEQYF. The full variable domain, with the rest looked up from reference TRBV7-8 and TRBJ2-7, is GAGVSQSPRYKVAKRGQDVALRCDPISGHVSLFWYQQALGQGPEFLTYFQNEAQLDKSGLPSDRFFAERPEGSVSTLKIQRTQQEDSAVYLCASSFTPGQEAYEQYFGPGTRLTVT.

The chain employs TRBV6-1 and TRBJ2-1; 10 bases are shared with TRBD1. The CDR3 has 15 amino acids. The V gene's germline CDR1 is MNHNS and CDR2 SASEGT. Trimming at V came to 7 bases and at J to 9 bases, leaving 12 bases not matched to a gene. CDR3: CASNPTPGQGSEQFF. For the CDR3, the DNA is TGTGCCAGCAACCCAACCCCGGGACAGGGGAGTGAGCAGTTCTTC.

V and J are TRBV28 and TRBJ2-1, with 8 bases identical to TRBD2. The CDR3 is 13 residues long. Trimming at V came to 8 bases and at J to 9 bases, leaving 9 bases not matched to a gene. Germline-derived CDR1 and CDR2 are MDHEN and SYDVKM. CDR3 sequence: CASGAGEGVEQFF. CDR3 DNA sequence: TGTGCCAGCGGAGCGGGAGAGGGAGTTGAGCAGTTCTTC.

CDR3 coding DNA: TGTGCCAGCAGCTTGGCTGAGCGGGGCTACAATGAGCAGTTCTTC. Amino acid sequence: CASSLAERGYNEQFF. This chain uses TRBV7-9 with TRBJ2-1; 7 bases are shared with TRBD2. V lost 3 bases to trimming and J lost 3 bases; unmatched junction nucleotides: 5. CDR3 length: 15 amino acids. From germline, CDR1 is SEHNR and CDR2 FQNEAQ (reference sequence).